This T cell receptor beta chain came from a study of blood T cell repertoires in COVID-19. Study at large: There were acute and convalescent COVID-19 samples, and they came from the United States, Italy and Spain. Sources were T cells, B-cell-depleted T cells, or PBMCs; the material itself was cDNA or gDNA.

Per the original data handling: Amplification from reference gene primers served as the basis for estimated nucleated cell counts. Profiling relied on immunoSEQ multiplex PCR, and the TCRdb table lists in-frame clones only, not all of them. D and trimming were read from the DNA, whereas the V and J calls and clone size are those reported in that table. The repertoire includes some 370,000 clones, about 90% of them detected once, and approximately 1.2% sits in the top ten. Trimming cost V 5 bases and J 4 bases, with 9 bases left between them. There are 12 residues in the CDR3. Germline CDR1 is SGHNT and CDR2 is YENEEA.

The V call is TRBV11-3, the J call TRBJ2-7, with D possibly being TRBD2 (5 bases). Source material: peripheral blood. The clonotype originates from a middle-aged man with acute or convalescent COVID-19. The CDR3 coding sequence is TGTGCCAGCAGCCACGGAGGTTACGAGCAGTACTTC. It translates to CASSHGGYEQYF.